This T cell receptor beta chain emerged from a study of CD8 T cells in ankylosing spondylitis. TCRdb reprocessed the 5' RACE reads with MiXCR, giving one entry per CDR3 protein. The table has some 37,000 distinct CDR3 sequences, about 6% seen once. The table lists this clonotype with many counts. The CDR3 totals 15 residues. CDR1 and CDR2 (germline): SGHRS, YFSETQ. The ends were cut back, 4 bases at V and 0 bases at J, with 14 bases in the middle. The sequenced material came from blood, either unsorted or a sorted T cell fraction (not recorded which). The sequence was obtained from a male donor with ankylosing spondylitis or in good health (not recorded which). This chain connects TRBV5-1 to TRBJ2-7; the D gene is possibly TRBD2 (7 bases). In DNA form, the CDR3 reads TGCGCCAGCAGCCTCGACGGGGGGCCCTCCTACGAGCAGTACTTC. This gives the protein CASSLDGGPSYEQYF.